The source of this T cell receptor beta chain is a study of molecular identifiers for immune sequencing clone quantification. This CDR3 region has 16 residues. Looked up from germline, CDR1 is GTSNPN and CDR2 is SVGIG (reference sequence). TCRdb called the PCR reads again in MiXCR, with one record for every CDR3 protein. The sample has more than 250,000 distinct CDR3 sequences; about 20% are singletons. General study findings and limits: One million naive cells reportedly did not prevent detection of spiked Jurkat TCR RNA from one cell.

About this clonotype: Its matching antigen is unknown. A much larger clonotype is one base distant, so this may be a read error.

The CD8+CD4-CCR7+CD45RA+ phenotype defined the sorted naive CD8 T cells. This TCR was recovered from a human donor in good health. Some libraries in this study had Jurkat cell RNA spiked in. This chain connects TRBV30 to TRBJ2-5; 8 bases fit TRBD2. The material sequenced was naive CD8+ T cells from blood, with Jurkat cell RNA spiked in. The subset: FACS-sorted CD8+CD4-CCR7+CD45RA+ naive T cells. The CDR3 sequence is CAWTGGPPNPPETQCF. The CDR3 nucleotides are TGTGCCTGGACGGGGGGGCCCCCGAACCCACCAGAGACCCAGTGCTTC.